These 11 T cell receptor beta chains originate from one sample sequenced in a study of T-cell memory formation after mild COVID-19. From the 5' RACE reads, TCRdb called clonotypes with MiXCR, one entry per CDR3 protein. The top ten hold 2.4% of the sample, which has roughly 200,000 distinct CDR3 sequences, 18% seen once. The sequencing sample was made of PBMCs or a T cell subset sorted from them (not recorded which). Every receptor here comes from an adult woman who had mild COVID-19 (a few samples of this study predate the infection). Cell type and time point are not known.

This sequence joins TRBV5-5 and TRBJ2-3; D tentatively fits TRBD1 or TRBD2 (6 bases each). The germline CDR1 and CDR2 sequences are SGHKS and YYEKEE (reference sequence). CDR3 length: 15 residues. With 1 base removed from V and 9 bases from J, the gap between germline ends came to 18 bases. CDR3 region: CASSLIDGSGATQYF. The CDR3 DNA follows: TGTGCCAGCAGCTTGATAGACGGATCGGGGGCGACGCAGTATTTT.

The table lists this clonotype with a count of one. This chain joins TRBV6-2 or TRBV6-3 and TRBJ1-5, with unresolved D. Trimming took off 5 bases at V and 4 bases at J, with 9 bases between the two ends. CDR1 is MNHEY, CDR2 SVGEGT, per germline. This CDR3 is built from 13 residues. CDR3 sequence reads: CASSQTDNQPQHF. As DNA, the CDR3 is TGTGCCAGCAGTCAGACGGATAATCAGCCCCAGCATTTT.

This sequence joins TRBV18 and TRBJ2-1; 8 bases fit TRBD1. Germline assignment: CDR1 KGHSH and CDR2 LQKENI. Trimming took 3 bases from V and 10 from J; bases not matched to a gene: 5. The CDR3 extends over 13 amino acids. CDR3 sequence reads: CASSPPGGQEQFF. The CDR3 DNA is TGTGCCAGCTCACCCCCAGGGGGCCAAGAGCAGTTCTTC.

This chain joins TRBV4-1 and TRBJ1-1; 7 nucleotides agree with TRBD1. The CDR3 length is 15 residues. Germline CDR1 is MGHRA and CDR2 is YSYEKL. Germline trimming cut 4 bases from V and 4 bases from J; bases unmatched to any gene: 9. The CDR3 loop reads CASSPLTTGPTEAFF. As DNA, the CDR3 is TGCGCCAGCAGCCCTCTCACGACAGGGCCCACTGAAGCTTTCTTT.

V usage is TRBV11-2 and J usage is TRBJ2-1, with no clear D. The CDR3 spans 15 residues. In germline, CDR1 is SGHAT, CDR2 FQNNGV. Between the trimmed V and J ends, which lost 0 bases and 2 bases, there was a span of 8 bases. CDR3 in amino acids: CASSLDGLPYNEQFF. CDR3 coding DNA: TGTGCCAGCAGCTTAGACGGGCTTCCCTACAATGAGCAGTTCTTC.

This clonotype was observed a few times. The V gene is TRBV5-1, the J gene TRBJ1-1, with 7 bases fitting TRBD1. The CDR3 is 16 amino acids. Germline CDR1 reads SGHRS; CDR2 reads YFSETQ. J gave up 1 base and V 1 base, and 7 bases lay outside the gene matches. The CDR3 spells CASSLPGTAGNTEAFF. Here the CDR3 DNA reads TGCGCCAGCAGCTTGCCCGGGACAGCTGGGAACACTGAAGCTTTCTTT. The variable domain in full, completed from reference TRBV5-1 and TRBJ1-1, reads KAGVTQTPRYLIKTRGQQVTLSCSPISGHRSVSWYQQTPGQGLQFLFEYFSETQRNKGNFPGRFSGRQFSNSRSEMNVSTLELGDSALYLCASSLPGTAGNTEAFFGQGTRLTVV.

This clonotype was observed a few times. This sequence joins TRBV12-3 or TRBV12-4 and TRBJ1-5, with D possibly matching TRBD1 (6 bases). The V end lost 1 base, the J end lost 1 base, and 8 bases lay between the germline ends. The CDR3 is 15 amino acids. CDR3 bases: TGTGCCAGCAGTTTAGAAGGGGGGAGCAATCAGCCCCAGCATTTT. It yields the protein CASSLEGGSNQPQHF.

This clonotype was counted many times. The chain joins TRBV20-1 to TRBJ2-2; possible D gene TRBD2, 5 bases. Germline-derived CDR1 and CDR2 are DFQATT and SNEGSKA (reference sequence). The V end lost 6 bases, the J end lost 1 base, and 12 bases lay between the germline ends. The CDR3 totals 14 residues. The CDR3 loop is CSARGGRNTGELFF. The CDR3 DNA is TGCAGTGCCCGCGGTGGGAGGAACACCGGGGAGCTGTTTTTT.

The chain links TRBV5-1 to TRBJ1-2; 7 bases fit TRBD1. From germline, CDR1 is SGHRS and CDR2 YFSETQ. The CDR3 loop spans 14 amino acids. V gave up 2 bases and J gave up 0 bases; unmatched junction bases: 1. The CDR3 sequence: CASSFGQANYGYTF. CDR3 DNA sequence: TGCGCCAGCAGCTTCGGACAGGCTAACTATGGCTACACCTTC. Looking up the rest from reference TRBV5-1 and TRBJ1-2 gives the full variable domain: KAGVTQTPRYLIKTRGQQVTLSCSPISGHRSVSWYQQTPGQGLQFLFEYFSETQRNKGNFPGRFSGRQFSNSRSEMNVSTLELGDSALYLCASSFGQANYGYTFGSGTRLTVV.

The chain uses TRBV25-1 and TRBJ2-7; possible D gene TRBD2, 5 bases. The CDR3 extends over 14 amino acids. V lost 1 base to trimming and J lost 4 bases, with 11 bases between them. CDR1 and CDR2 (germline): MGHDK, SYGVNS. CDR3: CASSELSPGYEQYF. CDR3 DNA sequence: TGTGCCAGCAGTGAATTGTCCCCGGGATACGAGCAGTACTTC.

There are a few counts of this clonotype. Here the CDR3 DNA reads TGCAGTGCGACTAGCGGGAGGGGGTACAATGAGCAGTTCTTC. Its protein is CSATSGRGYNEQFF. The chain combines TRBV20-1 with TRBJ2-1, with 14 bases fitting TRBD2. The J segment lost 4 bases and the V segment lost 6 bases, leaving 2 bases of the junction unmatched. Germline-derived CDR1 and CDR2 are DFQATT and SNEGSKA (reference sequence). There are 14 residues in the CDR3.